This T cell receptor beta chain was retrieved from a study of blood T cells in healthy people across ages. With a J-beta primer mix and a sample-barcoded 5' primer, a second PCR ran about 6 to 11 cycles. Via MiXCR, TCRdb re-called the 5' RACE reads, giving one row per CDR3 protein. The sample contains 600,000 to 900,000 distinct CDR3 sequences, around a quarter of which appear only once. The sample was also reused in another study, on T cells of mothers and their children.

The receptor comes from a boy between 10 and 17 years old in good health. Sequencing was done on a sample of blood.

CDR3 nucleotides: TGTGCCAGCAGTGCCCAGGGAGCCCCTAACTATGGCTACACCTTC. Its translation is CASSAQGAPNYGYTF. The chain links TRBV6-5 to TRBJ1-2; D possibly corresponds to TRBD1 (5 bases). The V end lost 5 bases, the J end lost 0 bases, and 13 bases lay between the germline ends. The CDR3 runs 15 residues. Germline V gene sequence: CDR1 MNHEY, CDR2 SVGAGI.